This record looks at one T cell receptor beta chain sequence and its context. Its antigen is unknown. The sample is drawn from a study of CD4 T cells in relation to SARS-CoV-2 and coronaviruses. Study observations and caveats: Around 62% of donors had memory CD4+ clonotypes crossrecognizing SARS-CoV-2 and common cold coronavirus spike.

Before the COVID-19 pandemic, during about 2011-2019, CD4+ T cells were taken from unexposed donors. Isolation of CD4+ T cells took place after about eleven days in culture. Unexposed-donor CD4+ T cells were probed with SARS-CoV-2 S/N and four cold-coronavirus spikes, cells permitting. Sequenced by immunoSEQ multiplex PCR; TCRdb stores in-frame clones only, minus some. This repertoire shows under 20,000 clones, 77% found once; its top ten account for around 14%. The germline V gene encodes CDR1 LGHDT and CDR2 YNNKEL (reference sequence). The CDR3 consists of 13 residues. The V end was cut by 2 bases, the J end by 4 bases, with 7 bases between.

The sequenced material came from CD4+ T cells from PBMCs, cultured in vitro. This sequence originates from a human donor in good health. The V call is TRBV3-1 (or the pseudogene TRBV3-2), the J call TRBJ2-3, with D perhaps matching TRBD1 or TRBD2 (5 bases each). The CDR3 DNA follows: TGTGCCAGCAGCCAAATGGGACCAGATACGCAGTATTTT. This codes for CASSQMGPDTQYF.